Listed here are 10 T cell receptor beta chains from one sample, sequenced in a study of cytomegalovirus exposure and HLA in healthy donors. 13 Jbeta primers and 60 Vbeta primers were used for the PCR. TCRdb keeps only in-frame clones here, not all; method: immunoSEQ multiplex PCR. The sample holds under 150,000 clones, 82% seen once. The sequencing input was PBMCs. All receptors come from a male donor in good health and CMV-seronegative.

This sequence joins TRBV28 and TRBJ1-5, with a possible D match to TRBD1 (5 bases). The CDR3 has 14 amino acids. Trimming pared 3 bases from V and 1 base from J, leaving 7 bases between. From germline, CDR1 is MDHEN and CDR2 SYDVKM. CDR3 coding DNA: TGTGCCAGCAGTTTCGGGGGAAGCAATCAGCCCCAGCATTTT. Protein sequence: CASSFGGSNQPQHF.

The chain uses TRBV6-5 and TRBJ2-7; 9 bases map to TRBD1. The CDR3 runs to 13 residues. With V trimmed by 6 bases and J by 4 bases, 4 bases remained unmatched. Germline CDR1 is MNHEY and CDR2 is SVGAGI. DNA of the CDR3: TGTGCCAGCAGACGGGACAGGGAGTACGAGCAGTACTTC. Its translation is CASRRDREYEQYF.

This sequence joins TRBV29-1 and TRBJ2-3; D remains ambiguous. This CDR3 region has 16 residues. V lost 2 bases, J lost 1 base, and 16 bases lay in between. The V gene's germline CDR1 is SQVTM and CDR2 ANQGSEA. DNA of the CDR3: TGCAGCGTTGAATCCCCCAGGTCGGATCGCACAGATACGCAGTATTTT. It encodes CSVESPRSDRTDTQYF.

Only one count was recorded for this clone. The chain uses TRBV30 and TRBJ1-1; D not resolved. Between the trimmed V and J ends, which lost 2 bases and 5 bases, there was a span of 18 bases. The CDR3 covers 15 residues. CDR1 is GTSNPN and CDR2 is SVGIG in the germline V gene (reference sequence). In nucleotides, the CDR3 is TGTGCCTGGAGTCGGATGGGTCCCACGAGGACTGAAGCTTTCTTT. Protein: CAWSRMGPTRTEAFF.

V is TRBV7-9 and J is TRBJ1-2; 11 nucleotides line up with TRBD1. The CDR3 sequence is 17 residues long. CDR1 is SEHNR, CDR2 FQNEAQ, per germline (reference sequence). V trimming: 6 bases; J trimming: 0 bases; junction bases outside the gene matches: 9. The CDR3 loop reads CASSTPGQGVTNYGYTF. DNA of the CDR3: TGTGCCAGCAGTACTCCGGGACAGGGGGTCACTAACTATGGCTACACCTTC.

CDR3 sequence reads: CASSQDGLSYEQYF. The DNA for the CDR3 is TGCGCCAGCAGCCAAGATGGGCTTTCCTACGAGCAGTACTTC. The genes are TRBV4-3 and TRBJ2-7; D unclear. This CDR3 region has 14 residues. V gave up 0 bases and J gave up 1 base, with 7 bases separating them. Germline values: CDR1 LGHNA, CDR2 YSLEER.

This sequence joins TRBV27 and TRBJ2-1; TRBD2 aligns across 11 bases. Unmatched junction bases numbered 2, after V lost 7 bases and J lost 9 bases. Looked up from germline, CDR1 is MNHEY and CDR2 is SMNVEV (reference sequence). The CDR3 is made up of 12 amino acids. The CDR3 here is CASILAGGEQFF. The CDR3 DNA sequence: TGTGCCAGCATTCTAGCGGGAGGTGAGCAGTTCTTC.

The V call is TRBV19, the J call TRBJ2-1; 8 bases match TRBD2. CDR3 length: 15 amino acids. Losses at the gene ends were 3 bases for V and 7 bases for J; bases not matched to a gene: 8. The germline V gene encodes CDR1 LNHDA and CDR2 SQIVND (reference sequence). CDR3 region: CASSMVAGGGNEQFF. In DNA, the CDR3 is TGTGCCAGTAGTATGGTGGCGGGGGGAGGGAATGAGCAGTTCTTC. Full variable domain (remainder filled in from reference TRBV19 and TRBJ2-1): DGGITQSPKYLFRKEGQNVTLSCEQNLNHDAMYWYRQDPGQGLRLIYYSQIVNDFQKGDIAEGYSVSREKKESFPLTVTSAQKNPTAFYLCASSMVAGGGNEQFFGPGTRLTVL.

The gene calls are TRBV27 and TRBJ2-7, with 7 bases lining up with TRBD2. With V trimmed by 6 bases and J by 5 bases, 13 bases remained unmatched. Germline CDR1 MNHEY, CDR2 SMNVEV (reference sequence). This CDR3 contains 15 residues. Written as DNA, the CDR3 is TGTGCCAGCAGCTACGGGACTACCGCCTCTGACGAGCAGTACTTC. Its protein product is CASSYGTTASDEQYF.

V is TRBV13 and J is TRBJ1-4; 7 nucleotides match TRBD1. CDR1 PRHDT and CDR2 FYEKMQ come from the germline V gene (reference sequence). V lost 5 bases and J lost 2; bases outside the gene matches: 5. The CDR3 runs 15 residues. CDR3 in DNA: TGTGCCAGCAGCCCCCGAGGGGGCACTAATGAAAAACTGTTTTTT. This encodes CASSPRGGTNEKLFF.